The subject of this entry is one T cell receptor beta chain. What it binds is unknown. Mouse gene names apply. The read finishes 1 residue shy of the CDR3 end, and the germline J gene is used to complete it. Sequencing used immunoSEQ multiplex PCR; TCRdb keeps in-frame clones, though not all of them. This sample has more than 45,000 clones, with 73% found just once. These data come from a study of tissue T cells after allogeneic stem cell transplantation. Whole-study findings and limits: Blood and spleen captured only part of the tissue TCR repertoire. Some tissue clones might be persisting host cells; their alloreactivity or antigen specificity was not determined. Sampling depth was limited, and the cohort was small and clinically varied. Shared clones across patients were few; motif clustering revealed tissue-specific shared signatures.

Trimming left V 5 bases short and J 0 bases short, with 2 bases between. Germline CDR1 FNHDT, CDR2 SITEND (reference sequence). The CDR3 extends over 11 amino acids. Material for sequencing was sorted cells pooled from one or two spleens. This TCR was sampled from a pool of C57BL/6 mice in good health. The V gene is TRBV19, the J gene TRBJ1-2; D is unresolved. CDR3 residues: CASRSNSDYTF. The part of the CDR3 DNA that was read is TGTGCCAGCAGATCAAACTCCGACTACACC.